The rows below give T cell receptor beta chains drawn from one sample of a study of blood T cell repertoires in COVID-19. TCRdb's copy holds only in-frame clones and misses some; the assay was immunoSEQ multiplex PCR. The table lists approximately 94,000 clones, about 80% of them singletons, with around an eighth in the top ten. The specimen was peripheral blood. All receptors derive from an older woman with acute or convalescent COVID-19. CDR3s include the opening cysteine and the closing phenylalanine or tryptophan. D genes are given only for firm matches. Some rows mark clone size as missing; the rest say once, few, many or name a class of expanded clone.

v_gene,abundance,d_gene,j_gene,CDR3aa,CDR3nt
TRBV19,once,NA,TRBJ1-2,CASSIGWTVAARRGGYTF,TGTGCCAGTAGTATCGGCTGGACAGTCGCCGCCAGAAGGGGTGGCTACACCTTC
TRBV6-5,NA,TRBD1,TRBJ1-2,CASSWTGVVGYTF,TGTGCCAGCAGTTGGACAGGGGTGGTTGGCTACACCTTC
TRBV12-3/TRBV12-4,NA,NA,TRBJ1-2,CASSPPRAGGYTF,TGTGCCAGCAGCCCCCCCAGGGCCGGTGGCTACACCTTC
TRBV5-1,NA,NA,TRBJ2-1,CASSLGMGANEQFF,TGCGCCAGCAGCTTGGGGATGGGGGCCAATGAGCAGTTCTTC
TRBV12-5,NA,NA,TRBJ1-6,CASGVAVNSPLHF,TGTGCTAGTGGTGTGGCGGTTAATTCACCCCTCCACTTT
TRBV2,NA,NA,TRBJ1-4,CASSPSTALNEKLFF,TGTGCCAGCAGCCCCTCGACAGCACTTAATGAAAAACTGTTTTTT
TRBV7-9,NA,TRBD2,TRBJ2-1,CASRWGGGGVGEQFF,TGTGCCAGCCGTTGGGGCGGCGGGGGGGTTGGTGAGCAGTTCTTC
TRBV19,NA,NA,TRBJ1-5,CASSIQSAAWNQPQHF,TGTGCCAGTAGTATTCAATCCGCGGCTTGGAATCAGCCCCAGCATTTT
TRBV19,NA,TRBD1,TRBJ2-1,CASSILTGGSYNEQFF,TGTGCCAGTAGTATTCTGACAGGGGGCTCCTACAATGAGCAGTTCTTC
TRBV7-2,NA,TRBD2,TRBJ2-2,CASSSSLAGGSTGELFF,TGTGCCAGCAGCTCGTCTCTAGCGGGGGGGTCCACCGGGGAGCTGTTTTTT
TRBV9,NA,TRBD1,TRBJ1-6,CASSEQGDSYNSPLHF,TGTGCCAGCAGCGAGCAGGGGGACTCCTATAATTCACCCCTCCACTTT
TRBV7-2,NA,NA,TRBJ2-1,CASSQTYNEQFF,TGTGCCAGCAGCCAGACCTACAATGAGCAGTTCTTC
TRBV28,NA,NA,TRBJ1-5,CASSLLTEDQPQHF,TGTGCCAGCAGTTTATTGACAGAGGATCAGCCCCAGCATTTT
TRBV2,NA,TRBD1,TRBJ1-1,CASAPGQGAEAFF,TGTGCCAGCGCCCCGGGACAGGGGGCTGAAGCTTTCTTT
TRBV19,NA,TRBD1,TRBJ1-3,CASRSTGAGNTIYF,TGTGCCAGTAGGAGCACAGGGGCGGGAAACACCATATATTTT
TRBV10-3,few,TRBD2,TRBJ2-1,CAISERRLAVSNEQFF,TGTGCCATCAGTGAACGGCGGCTAGCGGTATCCAATGAGCAGTTCTTC
TRBV19,NA,NA,TRBJ1-5,CASSRPQMGGGNQPQHF,TGTGCCAGTAGTAGACCTCAGATGGGGGGGGGCAATCAGCCCCAGCATTTT
TRBV11-2,NA,NA,TRBJ2-3,CASSLDSGGVTDTQYF,TGTGCCAGCAGCTTAGATTCGGGCGGGGTCACAGATACGCAGTATTTT
TRBV28,NA,NA,TRBJ2-6,CASRGARSGANVLTF,TGTGCCAGCAGGGGGGCTAGGTCTGGGGCCAACGTCCTGACTTTC
TRBV5-1,NA,NA,TRBJ1-2,CASSLEDYYGYTF,TGCGCCAGCAGCTTGGAAGACTACTATGGCTACACCTTC
TRBV3-1/TRBV3-2,NA,NA,TRBJ1-4,CASSLSDNPGEKLFF,TGTGCCAGCAGCCTATCCGATAATCCGGGTGAAAAACTGTTTTTT
TRBV7-9,once,TRBD1,TRBJ1-2,CASRPSGTGGNYGYTF,TGTGCCAGCAGACCGTCCGGGACAGGGGGCAACTATGGCTACACCTTC
TRBV4-3,NA,TRBD2,TRBJ2-1,CASSQAGKSGGRSYNEQFF,TGCGCCAGCAGCCAAGCGGGGAAAAGCGGGGGGCGCTCCTACAATGAGCAGTTCTTC
TRBV19,NA,NA,TRBJ2-7,CASSTTGNYEQYF,TGTGCCAGTAGTACAACAGGGAACTACGAGCAGTACTTC
TRBV14,NA,NA,TRBJ1-1,CASSLQGMNTEAFF,TGTGCCAGCAGCCTGCAGGGGATGAACACTGAAGCTTTCTTT
TRBV7-2,once,NA,TRBJ1-6,CASSLQSNSPLHF,TGTGCCAGCAGCTTACAGTCAAATTCACCCCTCCACTTT
TRBV6-4,NA,TRBD2,TRBJ2-3,CASSDLAGGLNTQYF,TGTGCCAGCAGTGACTTAGCGGGGGGACTTAATACGCAGTATTTT
TRBV5-4,NA,TRBD2,TRBJ2-3,CASSLYGGGLGRALTDTQYF,TGTGCCAGCAGCTTGTATGGCGGGGGGTTGGGACGCGCACTCACAGATACGCAGTATTTT
TRBV21-1,NA,NA,TRBJ1-5,CASSNAGYSNQPQHF,TGTGCCAGCAGCAATGCGGGGTATAGCAATCAGCCCCAGCATTTT
TRBV10-2,NA,NA,TRBJ2-1,CASSGSYNEQFF,TGCGCCAGCAGCGGTTCATACAATGAGCAGTTCTTC
TRBV5-1,NA,NA,TRBJ1-1,CASSLEGVLNTEAFF,TGCGCCAGCAGCTTGGAGGGGGTCCTCAACACTGAAGCTTTCTTT
TRBV6-4,once,NA,TRBJ1-1,CASRQGQSNTEAFF,TGTGCCAGCAGGCAGGGACAATCGAACACTGAAGCTTTCTTT
TRBV6-5,once,NA,TRBJ2-7,CASSNLHPGKEQYF,TGTGCCAGCAGTAACCTACATCCGGGTAAGGAGCAGTACTTC
TRBV2,NA,TRBD1,TRBJ1-2,CARNRDSHNYGYTF,TGTGCCAGGAACCGGGACAGTCATAACTATGGCTACACCTTC
TRBV12-3/TRBV12-4,once,NA,TRBJ2-1,CASRRSNEQFF,TGTGCCAGCCGGAGGAGCAATGAGCAGTTCTTC
TRBV7-9,NA,NA,TRBJ2-5,CASSLMEGQETQYF,TGTGCTAGCAGCTTAATGGAGGGGCAAGAGACCCAGTACTTC
TRBV5-5,NA,TRBD1,TRBJ2-3,CASSIGTGTTDTQYF,TGTGCCAGCAGCATCGGGACAGGGACCACAGATACGCAGTATTTT
TRBV10-1,once,NA,TRBJ2-2,CASSVQVAGELFF,TGCGCCAGCAGTGTTCAGGTAGCCGGGGAGCTGTTTTTT
TRBV5-1,NA,NA,TRBJ2-2,CASSPLRPGTGELFF,TGCGCCAGCAGCCCCCTGAGACCGGGCACCGGGGAGCTGTTTTTT
TRBV19,NA,TRBD2,TRBJ2-3,CASSGGTSGSTDTQYF,TGTGCCAGTAGTGGTGGGACTAGCGGGAGCACAGATACGCAGTATTTT
TRBV6-1,NA,TRBD1,TRBJ1-2,CASSEGMGQGNFGYTF,TGTGCCAGCAGTGAAGGTATGGGACAGGGGAATTTTGGCTACACCTTC
TRBV7-3,NA,NA,TRBJ2-3,CASSLAVTDTQYF,TGTGCCAGCAGCTTGGCGGTCACAGATACGCAGTATTTT